This T cell receptor (beta chain) stems from a study of blood T cells in healthy people across ages. There are 13 residues in the CDR3. Trimming pared 5 bases from V and 5 bases from J, leaving 9 bases between. The germline gives CDR1 SGHTA, CDR2 FQGNSA. It was with a sample-barcoded 5' primer and a J-beta primer mix that a second PCR of roughly 6 to 12 cycles was run. TCRdb reanalysed the 5' RACE reads using MiXCR and keeps one entry per CDR3 protein. The repertoire holds about 1.1 million distinct CDR3 sequences, with 30% to 40% as singletons. This clonotype has a handful of counts. Sequences were obtained from blood. This TCR derives from a man younger than 30 in good health. This sequence joins TRBV7-2 and TRBJ2-2; D not certain. CDR3 in DNA: TGTGCCAGCAGCCGCGTAGGGACCGGGGAGCTGTTTTTT. It translates to CASSRVGTGELFF.